The clone carrying this TCR beta chain has a single count. The data derive from a study of T cell changes during pregnancy in multiple sclerosis. From germline, CDR1 is SGHRS and CDR2 YFSETQ. Trimming removed 6 bases from V and 2 bases from J, with 17 bases in between. The CDR3 runs to 15 residues. Method: immunoSEQ multiplex PCR; TCRdb's copy keeps in-frame clones and lacks some. In the table there are about 46,000 clones, around 93% of which are singletons. The receptor was isolated from a female donor with multiple sclerosis, enrolled in a pregnancy study. The chain couples TRBV5-1 to TRBJ2-5, with D perhaps TRBD1 (6 bases). This specimen consisted of CD8+ T cells from peripheral blood mononuclear cells, obtained after pregnancy. CDR3 sequence: CASTEGGYPQETQYF. CDR3 nucleotides: TGCGCCAGCACAGAAGGGGGTTACCCTCAAGAGACCCAGTACTTC.